The 9 T cell receptor beta chains in this list originate from one sample, sequenced in a study of T cells after yellow fever vaccination. TCRdb reprocessed the 5' RACE reads via MiXCR and lists one record per CDR3 protein. The repertoire holds around 530,000 distinct CDR3 sequences, with less than 20% as singletons. Sequenced here: PBMCs, sampled 4 to 6 days after the first yellow fever vaccination. These receptors originate from a man between 18 and 35 years old who received the YFV17D yellow fever vaccine.

This clonotype appeared many times. The rearrangement joins TRBV3-1 to TRBJ1-1; D not resolved. V lost 8 bases and J lost 2, with 9 bases in between. CDR1 is LGHDT, CDR2 YNNKEL, per germline (reference sequence). The CDR3 totals 12 residues. The CDR3 DNA reads TGTGCCAGCTCACGGAGTAACACTGAAGCTTTCTTT. The encoded protein is CASSRSNTEAFF. Drawing the rest from reference TRBV3-1 and TRBJ1-1, the complete variable domain is DTAVSQTPKYLVTQMGNDKSIKCEQNLGHDTMYWYKQDSKKFLKIMFSYNNKELIINETVPNRFSPKSPDKAHLNLHINSLELGDSAVYFCASSRSNTEAFFGQGTRLTVV.

This clonotype was observed a handful of times. The V call is TRBV20-1, the J call TRBJ2-5; a weak D match, TRBD2 (6 bases). Trimming shortened V by 0 bases and J by 7 bases, and 12 bases separated the two germline ends. CDR3 length equals 13 residues. CDR1 and CDR2 (germline): DFQATT, SNEGSKA (reference sequence). CDR3 DNA: TGCAGTGCTAGAGATGGAGAGGGAGGGACCCAGTACTTC. It encodes CSARDGEGGTQYF.

This clonotype has a count of ten or more. The gene calls are TRBV4-1 and TRBJ1-1; no clear D. There are 13 residues in the CDR3. V was cut by 6 bases and J by 6 bases, with 14 bases left in between. In germline, CDR1 is MGHRA, CDR2 YSYEKL. Here the CDR3 reads CASSSREVAEAFF. The CDR3 nucleotides are TGCGCCAGCAGTAGTAGGGAAGTTGCTGAAGCTTTCTTT.

The chain couples TRBV14 to TRBJ2-5; D gene ambiguous. CDR3 length: 12 amino acids. Between the trimmed V and J ends, which lost 1 base and 7 bases, there was a span of 7 bases. Germline CDR1 is SGHDN and CDR2 is FVKESK. CDR3 bases: TGTGCCAGCAGCCAAGGAGCTCGGACCCAGTACTTC. Translating gives CASSQGARTQYF.

This clonotype has only a few counts. The chain's CDR3 is CSARGWVYNSPLHF. The CDR3 nucleotides read TGCAGTGCTAGAGGCTGGGTCTATAATTCACCCCTCCACTTT. The rearrangement links TRBV20-1 to TRBJ1-6; D is ambiguous. Germline V lookup: CDR1 DFQATT, CDR2 SNEGSKA (reference sequence). With 1 base removed from V and 3 bases from J, the gap between germline ends came to 7 bases. This CDR3 is 14 amino acids long.

This clonotype was picked up a small number of times. The rearrangement uses TRBV12-3 or TRBV12-4 and TRBJ2-4; tentatively, D is TRBD1 (6 bases). The CDR3 has 14 amino acids. With 3 bases removed from V and 8 bases from J, the gap between germline ends came to 14 bases. CDR3 DNA sequence: TGTGCCAGCAGTTTTCCAGGGGTCGAGGACATTCAGTACTTC. It translates to CASSFPGVEDIQYF.

The chain carries TRBV20-1 and TRBJ1-5; D unclear. Germline V gene data show CDR1 as DFQATT and CDR2 as SNEGSKA (reference sequence). CDR3 length: 14 residues. Here the CDR3 reads CSADLRLGNQPQHF. CDR3 in DNA: TGCAGCGCTGATTTGCGGTTAGGAAATCAGCCCCAGCATTTT.

This clonotype was detected only a few times. This rearrangement joins TRBV20-1 to TRBJ2-1; D is possibly TRBD1 or TRBD2 (5 bases each). Germline loops: CDR1 DFQATT, CDR2 SNEGSKA (reference sequence). This CDR3 contains 16 residues. Trimming left V 2 bases short and J 8 bases short, with 22 bases between. The CDR3 bases are TGCAGTGCTAGACCCCTAGGGACGCCGGTTCCGTATGAGCAGTTCTTC. This sequence encodes CSARPLGTPVPYEQFF.

The rearrangement links TRBV4-3 to TRBJ2-7, with D perhaps matching TRBD2 (5 bases). The CDR3 extends over 14 amino acids. Trimming took off 3 bases at V and 2 bases at J, with 11 bases between the two ends. CDR1 is LGHNA, CDR2 YSLEER, per germline. The CDR3 region has the DNA TGCGCCAGCAGCCAGGAACCGGGAACCTACGAGCAGTACTTC. Amino acids: CASSQEPGTYEQYF.